The 5 T cell receptor beta chains in this list originate from one sample, sequenced in a study of T-cell reconstitution after alpha-beta-depleted transplantation in children. It was with unique molecular identifiers that the TCRbeta library was prepared. TCRdb re-derived calls from the PCR reads in MiXCR, one entry per CDR3 protein. The sample shows about 400,000 distinct CDR3 sequences, around 15% of them seen only once. Material: PBMCs, mostly from graft donor cells, obtained 360 days after TCRalphabeta/CD19-depleted stem cell transplant. The receptors come from a boy in the first two years of life who had a stem cell transplant for Wiskott-Aldrich syndrome, so the T cells may come from the graft donor.

The chain uses TRBV5-1 and TRBJ2-3; 14 bases map to TRBD2. CDR1 and CDR2 (germline): SGHRS, YFSETQ. Trimming removed 4 bases from V and 5 bases from J; junction bases left unmatched: 12. The CDR3 runs 18 residues. CDR3 sequence reads: CASSPRLAGGPREDTQYF. The DNA of the CDR3 is TGCGCCAGCAGCCCCCGACTAGCGGGGGGGCCGAGGGAAGATACGCAGTATTTT.

This clonotype was recorded a few times. This chain connects TRBV12-3 or TRBV12-4 to TRBJ2-3; D might be TRBD2 (6 bases). V was clipped by 2 bases and J by 2 bases, with 11 bases between them. The CDR3 spans 15 residues. CDR3 DNA: TGTGCCAGCAGTTTATGGGCGGGAACCACAGATACGCAGTATTTT. It specifies CASSLWAGTTDTQYF.

This clonotype appeared a few times. The chain uses TRBV12-3 or TRBV12-4 and TRBJ2-5; D unclear. This CDR3 spans 12 amino acids. The germline V and J ends were trimmed by 0 bases and 10 bases, with 9 bases remaining between them. CDR3 sequence (DNA): TGTGCCAGCAGTTTAGCGACTCGCTACCAGTACTTC. The encoded protein is CASSLATRYQYF.

The chain uses TRBV6-6 and TRBJ2-5; TRBD1 matches 7 bases. The junction had 2 bases not matched to a gene; V was cut back by 2 bases and J by 5 bases. The CDR3 runs 13 residues. Germline-derived CDR1 and CDR2 are MNHNY and SVGAGI (reference sequence). CDR3 sequence reads: CASSYQTGETQYF. The CDR3 DNA is TGTGCCAGCAGTTACCAGACAGGGGAGACCCAGTACTTC.

This clonotype appeared a few times. The rearrangement links TRBV6-2 or TRBV6-3 to TRBJ2-1; TRBD2 aligns across 8 bases. This CDR3 has 17 amino acids. V gave up 2 bases and J gave up 7 bases; unmatched junction bases: 13. CDR1 MNHEY and CDR2 SVGEGT come from the germline V gene. The CDR3 loop reads CASSYKREGLIWNEQFF. Here the CDR3 DNA reads TGTGCCAGCAGTTACAAACGGGAGGGCCTTATTTGGAATGAGCAGTTCTTC.